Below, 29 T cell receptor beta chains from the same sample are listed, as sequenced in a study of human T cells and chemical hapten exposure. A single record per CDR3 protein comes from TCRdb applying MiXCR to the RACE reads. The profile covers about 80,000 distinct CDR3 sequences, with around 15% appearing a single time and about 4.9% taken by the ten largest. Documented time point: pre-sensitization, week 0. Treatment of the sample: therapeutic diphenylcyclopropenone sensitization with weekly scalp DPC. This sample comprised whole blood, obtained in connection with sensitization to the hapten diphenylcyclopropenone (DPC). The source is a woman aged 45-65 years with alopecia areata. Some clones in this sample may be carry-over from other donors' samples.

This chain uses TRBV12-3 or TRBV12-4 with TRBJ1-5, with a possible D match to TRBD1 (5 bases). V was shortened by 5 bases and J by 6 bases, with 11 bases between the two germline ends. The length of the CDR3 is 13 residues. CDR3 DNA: TGTGCCAGCAGTCCCCAGGGAAGTCAGCCCCAGCATTTT. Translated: CASSPQGSQPQHF.

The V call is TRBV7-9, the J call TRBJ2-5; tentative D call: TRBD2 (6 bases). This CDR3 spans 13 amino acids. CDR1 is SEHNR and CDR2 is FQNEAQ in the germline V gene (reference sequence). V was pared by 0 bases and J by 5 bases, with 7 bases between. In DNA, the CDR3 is TGTGCCAGCAGCTTAGCGCTAGCGGAGACCCAGTACTTC. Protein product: CASSLALAETQYF.

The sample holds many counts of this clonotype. This CDR3 is CASSSAGEWRTEAFF. The CDR3 DNA follows: TGTGCCAGCAGCTCCGCAGGGGAGTGGCGCACTGAAGCTTTCTTT. The rearrangement joins TRBV5-4 to TRBJ1-1, with a tentative D call TRBD1 (6 bases). CDR3 length: 15 residues. V was pared by 3 bases and J by 4 bases, with 16 bases between. The germline V gene has CDR1 SGHNT and CDR2 YYREEE (reference sequence).

The DNA for the CDR3 is TGTGCCAGTGGACGTACAACCGGGGAGCTGTTTTTT. It translates to CASGRTTGELFF. The chain links TRBV6-5 to TRBJ2-2, with no clear D. The length of the CDR3 is 12 residues. Germline CDR1 reads MNHEY; CDR2 reads SVGAGI. Trimming pared 9 bases from V and 5 bases from J, leaving 10 bases between.

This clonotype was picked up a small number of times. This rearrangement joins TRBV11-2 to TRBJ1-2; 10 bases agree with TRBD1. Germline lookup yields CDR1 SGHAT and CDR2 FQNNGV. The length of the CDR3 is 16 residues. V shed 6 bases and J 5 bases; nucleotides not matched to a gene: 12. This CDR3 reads CASRRPGQGFKYGYTF. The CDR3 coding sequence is TGTGCCAGCAGACGCCCGGGACAGGGGTTTAAGTATGGCTACACCTTC.

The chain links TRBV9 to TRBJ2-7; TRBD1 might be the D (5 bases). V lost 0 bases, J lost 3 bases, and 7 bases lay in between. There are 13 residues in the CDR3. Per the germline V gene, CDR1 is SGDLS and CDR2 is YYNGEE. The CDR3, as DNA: TGTGCCAGCAGCGTAGGGGGCAGCTACGAGCAGTACTTC. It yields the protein CASSVGGSYEQYF.

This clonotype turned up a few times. CDR3 residues: CASSARMGNTIYF. The DNA of the CDR3 is TGTGCCAGCAGCGCGAGGATGGGAAACACCATATATTTT. V usage is TRBV7-8 and J usage is TRBJ1-3; D call uncertain. The CDR3 extends over 13 amino acids. Germline V gives CDR1 SGHVS, CDR2 FQNEAQ. V gave up 5 bases and J gave up 4 bases, with 9 bases separating them. The full variable domain, completed using reference TRBV7-8 and TRBJ1-3, is GAGVSQSPRYKVAKRGQDVALRCDPISGHVSLFWYQQALGQGPEFLTYFQNEAQLDKSGLPSDRFFAERPEGSVSTLKIQRTQQEDSAVYLCASSARMGNTIYFGEGSWLTVV.

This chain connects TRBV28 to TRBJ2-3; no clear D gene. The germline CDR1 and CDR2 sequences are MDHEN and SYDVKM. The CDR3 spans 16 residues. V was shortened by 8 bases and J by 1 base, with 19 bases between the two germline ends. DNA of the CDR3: TGTGCCAGCCCTGCGCCCGGGCTTGAGGGCACAGATACGCAGTATTTT. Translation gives CASPAPGLEGTDTQYF.

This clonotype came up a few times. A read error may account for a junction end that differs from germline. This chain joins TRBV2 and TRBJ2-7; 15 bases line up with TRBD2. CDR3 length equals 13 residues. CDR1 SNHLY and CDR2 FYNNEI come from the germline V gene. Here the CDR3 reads CASSEGTSGRGHF. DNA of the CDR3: TGTGCCAGCAGTGAAGGGACTAGCGGGAGGGGGCACTTC. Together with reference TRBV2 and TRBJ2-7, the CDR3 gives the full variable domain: EPEVTQTPSHQVTQMGQEVILRCVPISNHLYFYWYRQILGQKVEFLVSFYNNEISEKSEIFDDQFSVERPDGSNFTLKIRSTKLEDSAMYFCASSEGTSGRGHFGPGTRLTVT.

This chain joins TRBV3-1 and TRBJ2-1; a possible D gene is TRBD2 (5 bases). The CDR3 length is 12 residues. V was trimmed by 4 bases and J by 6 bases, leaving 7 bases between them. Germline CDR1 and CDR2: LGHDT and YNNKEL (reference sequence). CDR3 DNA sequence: TGTGCCAGCAGCCGCGGGCCCAATGAGCAGTTCTTC. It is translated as CASSRGPNEQFF.

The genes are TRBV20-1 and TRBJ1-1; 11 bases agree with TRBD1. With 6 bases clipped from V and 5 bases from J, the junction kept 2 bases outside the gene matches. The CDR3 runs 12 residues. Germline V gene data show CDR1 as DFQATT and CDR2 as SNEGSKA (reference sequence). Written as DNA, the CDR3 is TGCAGTGCGGGACAGGGGGGGACTGAAGCTTTCTTT. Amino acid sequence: CSAGQGGTEAFF.

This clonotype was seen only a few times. The CDR3 region has the DNA TGTGCCAGCAGCCAAGTCGGGGACAGGGGAATACTGTCCTACGAGCAGTACTTC. Translation gives CASSQVGDRGILSYEQYF. The V and J genes are TRBV3-1 and TRBJ2-7; TRBD1 aligns across 10 bases. CDR3 length: 18 amino acids. CDR1 and CDR2 from the germline V gene are LGHDT and YNNKEL (reference sequence). Trimming removed 1 base from V and 1 base from J; junction bases left unmatched: 10.

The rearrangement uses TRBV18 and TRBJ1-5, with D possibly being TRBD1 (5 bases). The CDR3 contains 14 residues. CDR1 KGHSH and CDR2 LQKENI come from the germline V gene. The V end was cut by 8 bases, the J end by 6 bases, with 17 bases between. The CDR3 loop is CASADRGAGQPQHF. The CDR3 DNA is TGTGCCAGCGCTGACCGGGGCGCAGGTCAGCCCCAGCATTTT.

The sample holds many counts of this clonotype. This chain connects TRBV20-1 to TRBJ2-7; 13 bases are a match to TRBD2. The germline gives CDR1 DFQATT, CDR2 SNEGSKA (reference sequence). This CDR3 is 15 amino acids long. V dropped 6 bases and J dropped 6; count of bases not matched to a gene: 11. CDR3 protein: CSADGLAGEIGEQYF. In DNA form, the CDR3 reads TGCAGTGCAGACGGACTAGCGGGAGAGATTGGCGAGCAGTACTTC.

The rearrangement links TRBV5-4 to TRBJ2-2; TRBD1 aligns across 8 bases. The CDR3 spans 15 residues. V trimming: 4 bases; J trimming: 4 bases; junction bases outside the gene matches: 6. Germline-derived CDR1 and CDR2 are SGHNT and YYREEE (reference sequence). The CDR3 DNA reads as TGTGCCAGCAGCCACACGACAGGGGTCACCGGGGAGCTGTTTTTT. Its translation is CASSHTTGVTGELFF.

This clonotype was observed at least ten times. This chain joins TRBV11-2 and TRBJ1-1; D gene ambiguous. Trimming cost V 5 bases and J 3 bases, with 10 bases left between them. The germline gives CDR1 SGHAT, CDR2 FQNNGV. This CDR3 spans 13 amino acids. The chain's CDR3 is CASSSTRDTEAFF. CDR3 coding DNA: TGTGCCAGCAGCAGTACGAGGGACACTGAAGCTTTCTTT. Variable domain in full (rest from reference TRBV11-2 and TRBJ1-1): EAGVAQSPRYKIIEKRQSVAFWCNPISGHATLYWYQQILGQGPKLLIQFQNNGVVDDSQLPKDRFSAERLKGVDSTLKIQPAKLEDSAVYLCASSSTRDTEAFFGQGTRLTVV.

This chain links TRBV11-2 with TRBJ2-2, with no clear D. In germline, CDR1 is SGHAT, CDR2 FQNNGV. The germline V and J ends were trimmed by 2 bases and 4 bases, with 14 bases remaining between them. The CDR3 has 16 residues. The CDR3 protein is CASSLSVRTSTGELFF. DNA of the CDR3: TGTGCCAGCAGCTTAAGTGTCCGGACCTCCACCGGGGAGCTGTTTTTT.

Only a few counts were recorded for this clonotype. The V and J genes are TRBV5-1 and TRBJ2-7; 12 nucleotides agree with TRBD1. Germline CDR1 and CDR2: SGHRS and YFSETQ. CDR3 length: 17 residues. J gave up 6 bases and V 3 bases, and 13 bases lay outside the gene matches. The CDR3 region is CASSSQPSGTGGSEQYF. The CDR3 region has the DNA TGCGCCAGCAGCTCGCAACCTTCCGGGACAGGGGGCTCCGAGCAGTACTTC.

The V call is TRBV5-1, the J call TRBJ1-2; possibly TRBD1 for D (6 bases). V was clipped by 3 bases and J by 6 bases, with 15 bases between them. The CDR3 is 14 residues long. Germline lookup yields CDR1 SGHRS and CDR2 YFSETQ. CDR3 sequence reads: CASSSVPGANGYTF. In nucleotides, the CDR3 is TGCGCCAGCAGCTCGGTCCCAGGGGCTAATGGCTACACCTTC.

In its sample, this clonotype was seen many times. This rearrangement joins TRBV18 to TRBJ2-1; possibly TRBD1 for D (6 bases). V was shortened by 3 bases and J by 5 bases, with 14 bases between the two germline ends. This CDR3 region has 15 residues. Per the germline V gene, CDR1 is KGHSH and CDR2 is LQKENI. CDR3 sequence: CASSPTSHRDNEQFF. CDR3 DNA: TGTGCCAGCTCACCTACCTCCCACAGGGACAATGAGCAGTTCTTC.

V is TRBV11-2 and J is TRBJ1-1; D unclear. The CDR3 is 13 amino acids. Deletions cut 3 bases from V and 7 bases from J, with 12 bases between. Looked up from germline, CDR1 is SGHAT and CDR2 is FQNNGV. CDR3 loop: CASSFRPRVEAFF. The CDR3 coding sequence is TGTGCCAGCAGCTTTAGGCCGAGAGTTGAAGCTTTCTTT.

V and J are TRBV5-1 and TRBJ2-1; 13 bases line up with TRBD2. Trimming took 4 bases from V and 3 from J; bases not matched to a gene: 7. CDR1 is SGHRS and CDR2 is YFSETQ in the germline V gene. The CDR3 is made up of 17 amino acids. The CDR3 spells CASSPGRTSGGYNEQFF. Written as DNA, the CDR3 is TGCGCCAGCAGCCCTGGACGGACTAGCGGGGGCTACAATGAGCAGTTCTTC.

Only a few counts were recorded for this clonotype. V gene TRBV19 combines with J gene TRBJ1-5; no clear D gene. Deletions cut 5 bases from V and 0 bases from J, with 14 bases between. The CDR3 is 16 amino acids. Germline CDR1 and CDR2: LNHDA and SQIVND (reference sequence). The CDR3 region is CASSRNSEYSNQPQHF. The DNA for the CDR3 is TGTGCCAGTAGTCGCAACAGCGAATATAGCAATCAGCCCCAGCATTTT.

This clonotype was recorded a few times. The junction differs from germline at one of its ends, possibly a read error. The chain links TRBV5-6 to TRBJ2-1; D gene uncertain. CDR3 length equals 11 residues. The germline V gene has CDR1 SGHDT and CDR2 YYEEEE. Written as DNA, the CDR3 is TGTGTCAGCAGCTTAGGCGATGAGCAGTTCTTC. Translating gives CVSSLGDEQFF.

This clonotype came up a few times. As DNA, the CDR3 is TGTGCCAGCAGTTACGGTCCTAGCGGGACTACAGATACGCAGTATTTT. Protein sequence: CASSYGPSGTTDTQYF. V usage is TRBV6-6 and J usage is TRBJ2-3; 9 nucleotides align to TRBD2. CDR1 MNHNY and CDR2 SVGAGI come from the germline V gene (reference sequence). The junction had 6 bases not matched to a gene; V was cut back by 2 bases and J by 3 bases. The CDR3 is 16 amino acids.

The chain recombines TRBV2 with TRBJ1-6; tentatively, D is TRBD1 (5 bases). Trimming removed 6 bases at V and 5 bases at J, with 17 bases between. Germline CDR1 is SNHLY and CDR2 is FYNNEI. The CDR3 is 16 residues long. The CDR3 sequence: CASRESGGANNSPLHF. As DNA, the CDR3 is TGTGCCAGCAGGGAAAGCGGGGGAGCCAATAATTCACCCCTCCACTTT. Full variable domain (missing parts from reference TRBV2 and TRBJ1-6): EPEVTQTPSHQVTQMGQEVILRCVPISNHLYFYWYRQILGQKVEFLVSFYNNEISEKSEIFDDQFSVERPDGSNFTLKIRSTKLEDSAMYFCASRESGGANNSPLHFGNGTRLTVT.

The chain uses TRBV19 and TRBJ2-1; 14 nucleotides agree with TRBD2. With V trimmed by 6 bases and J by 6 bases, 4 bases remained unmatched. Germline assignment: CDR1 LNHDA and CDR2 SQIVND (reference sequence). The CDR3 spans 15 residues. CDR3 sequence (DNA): TGTGCCAGTAGCCCGGGACTAGCGGGAGCCAATGAGCAGTTCTTC. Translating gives CASSPGLAGANEQFF. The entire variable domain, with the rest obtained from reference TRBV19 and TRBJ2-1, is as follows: DGGITQSPKYLFRKEGQNVTLSCEQNLNHDAMYWYRQDPGQGLRLIYYSQIVNDFQKGDIAEGYSVSREKKESFPLTVTSAQKNPTAFYLCASSPGLAGANEQFFGPGTRLTVL.

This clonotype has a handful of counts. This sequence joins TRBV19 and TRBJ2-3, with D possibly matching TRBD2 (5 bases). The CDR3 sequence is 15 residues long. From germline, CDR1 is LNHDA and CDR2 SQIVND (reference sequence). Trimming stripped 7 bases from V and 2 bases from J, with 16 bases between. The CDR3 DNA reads TGTGCCAGTACCGGGCGGGCTAATCCCACAGATACGCAGTATTTT. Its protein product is CASTGRANPTDTQYF.

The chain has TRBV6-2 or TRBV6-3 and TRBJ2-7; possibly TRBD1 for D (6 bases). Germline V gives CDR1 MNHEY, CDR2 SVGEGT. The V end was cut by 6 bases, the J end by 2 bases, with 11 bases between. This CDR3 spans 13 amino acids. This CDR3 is CASSDRRTYEQYF. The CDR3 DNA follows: TGTGCCAGCAGCGACAGGCGAACCTACGAGCAGTACTTC.